The 7 T cell receptor beta chains below were found in one sample sequenced in a study of early T cells in non-severe SARS-CoV-2 infection. In TCRdb, the 5' RACE reads were re-called with MiXCR into one record per CDR3 protein. The sample shows around 40,000 distinct CDR3 sequences, 6% to 7.5% of them seen only once. Here the sequenced sample was whole blood, taken at baseline. Every receptor here comes from an adult who was a healthcare worker with PCR-confirmed SARS-CoV-2 infection or an uninfected control (not recorded which).

This clonotype was picked up many times. As DNA, the CDR3 is TGTGCCAGCAGTAATAGCGGGAGCGGCAGGTACTTC. This translates into CASSNSGSGRYF. The chain joins TRBV2 to TRBJ2-5, with 9 bases identical to TRBD2. The ends lost 5 bases at V and 13 bases at J; junction bases unmatched: 8. The length of the CDR3 is 12 residues. Looked up from germline, CDR1 is SNHLY and CDR2 is FYNNEI.

V is TRBV6-1 and J is TRBJ1-1; D unresolved. The CDR3 totals 14 residues. CDR1 MNHNS and CDR2 SASEGT come from the germline V gene. Trimming cost V 7 bases and J 2 bases, with 14 bases left between them. This CDR3 reads CASTLDGRNTEAFF. The CDR3 nucleotides read TGTGCCAGCACCCTGGACGGACGTAACACTGAAGCTTTCTTT.

This clonotype was counted many times. The V and J genes are TRBV27 and TRBJ2-5, with D unresolved. V was shortened by 11 bases and J by 3 bases, with 10 bases between the two germline ends. From germline, CDR1 is MNHEY and CDR2 SMNVEV (reference sequence). This CDR3 comprises 11 residues. DNA of the CDR3: TGTGCCTTGGTATTAAAAGAGACCCAGTACTTC. The encoded protein is CALVLKETQYF.

Ten or more counts support this clonotype. The V call is TRBV6-6, the J call TRBJ1-4; maybe TRBD1 (5 bases). This CDR3 has 13 residues. Trimming cost V 11 bases and J 5 bases, with 15 bases left between them. The germline V gene has CDR1 MNHNY and CDR2 SVGAGI (reference sequence). The CDR3 loop reads CASSGRRNEKLFF. CDR3 nucleotide sequence: TGTGCCTCCTCGGGACGGAGAAATGAAAAACTGTTTTTT.

CDR3 sequence reads: CASSLALNTEAFF. CDR3 sequence (DNA): TGCGCCAGCAGCTTGGCCTTAAACACTGAAGCTTTCTTT. V gene TRBV5-1 combines with J gene TRBJ1-1; no clear D gene. The length of the CDR3 is 13 residues. CDR1 is SGHRS and CDR2 is YFSETQ in the germline V gene. Deletions cut 0 bases from V and 2 bases from J, with 5 bases between.

In this sample, this clonotype turned up many times. The chain links TRBV19 to TRBJ2-3; 9 bases are a match to TRBD2. This CDR3 comprises 14 residues. Looked up from germline, CDR1 is LNHDA and CDR2 is SQIVND (reference sequence). The J segment lost 3 bases and the V segment lost 8 bases, leaving 6 bases of the junction unmatched. CDR3 nucleotide sequence: TGTGCCAGTCGGGGACTAGCAGATACAGATACGCAGTATTTT. This translates into CASRGLADTDTQYF.

This clonotype was seen at least ten times. This chain uses TRBV2 with TRBJ2-7; D unclear. Trimming took off 3 bases at V and 4 bases at J, with 4 bases between the two ends. The CDR3 has 11 residues. Germline CDR1 SNHLY, CDR2 FYNNEI. The CDR3 loop is CASSDAYEQYF. The CDR3 region has the DNA TGTGCCAGCAGTGACGCGTACGAGCAGTACTTC.